The T cell receptor beta chain described here comes from a study of blood T cell repertoires in COVID-19. Looking at the study overall: Sources were T cells, B-cell-depleted T cells, or PBMCs; the material itself was cDNA or gDNA.

This CDR3 spans 15 amino acids. Germline trimming cut 5 bases from V and 1 base from J; bases unmatched to any gene: 5. CDR1 is SNHLY and CDR2 is FYNNEI in the germline V gene. Per the authors' pipeline: Reference gene primer amplification gave estimated nucleated cell counts. Some clones are missing from TCRdb's copy, which holds only in-frame ones; the method was immunoSEQ multiplex PCR. V and J calls and clone size are given by that table; D and trimming were obtained from the DNA. The sample yields about 130,000 clones, approximately 83% seen once. The specimen sequenced was peripheral blood. The receptor was derived from a woman aged 45-59 years with acute or convalescent COVID-19. V gene TRBV2 combines with J gene TRBJ2-3; 8 nucleotides align to TRBD1. The CDR3 spells CASSLQGAGTDTQYF. The CDR3 DNA sequence: TGTGCCAGCAGTCTTCAGGGGGCGGGCACAGATACGCAGTATTTT.